The rows below give T cell receptor beta chains drawn from one sample of a study of blood T cell repertoires in COVID-19. Clones were sequenced by immunoSEQ multiplex PCR, and TCRdb holds only the in-frame ones, with some missing. The table lists 150,000 or so clones, approximately 92% of them singletons. The sequencing sample was made of peripheral blood. The receptors come from a man aged 18-30 years with COVID-19, enrolled during active disease. CDR3s include the opening cysteine and the closing phenylalanine or tryptophan. Each record gives: V gene, D gene, J gene, clone size, CDR3 protein, CDR3 DNA. A D gene is named only where the DNA matches it firmly. Not all rows give a size; the values are once, few, many and, for expanded clones, a class.

TRBV6-9	TRBD2	TRBJ2-7	-	CASRTGTSGYYEQYF	TGTGCCAGCAGAACCGGGACTAGCGGATACTACGAGCAGTACTTC
TRBV4-1	TRBD2	TRBJ2-1	-	CASSQDLFTSGRYNEQFF	TGCGCCAGCAGCCAAGATTTATTTACTAGCGGGAGGTACAATGAGCAGTTCTTC
TRBV5-4	TRBD2	TRBJ2-5	-	CASSFLASGSGETQYF	TGTGCCAGCAGCTTTTTGGCTAGCGGGAGTGGGGAGACCCAGTACTTC
TRBV5-4	-	TRBJ2-7	-	CASSFDRGEQYF	TGTGCCAGCAGCTTCGATCGGGGGGAGCAGTACTTC
TRBV12-5	TRBD2	TRBJ2-1	-	CASGLRLAGMGEQFF	TGTGCTAGTGGCCTACGATTAGCGGGAATGGGTGAGCAGTTCTTC
TRBV4-3	TRBD2	TRBJ2-1	-	CASSQDRLAGADEQFF	TGCGCCAGCAGCCAAGATCGCCTAGCGGGAGCAGATGAGCAGTTCTTC
TRBV7-9	TRBD2	TRBJ2-7	-	CASSLIAGGTYEQYF	TGTGCCAGCAGTCTAATAGCGGGAGGTACCTACGAGCAGTACTTC
TRBV19	-	TRBJ2-2	-	CASKGGGELFF	TGTGCCAGTAAAGGGGGCGGGGAGCTGTTTTTT
TRBV5-5	-	TRBJ2-7	-	CASSLVGRDYEQYF	TGTGCCAGCAGCTTGGTTGGCAGGGACTACGAGCAGTACTTC
TRBV9	TRBD2	TRBJ2-1	-	CASSVGTRGLAGDNEQFF	TGTGCCAGCAGCGTAGGAACCCGGGGACTAGCGGGAGACAATGAGCAGTTCTTC
TRBV18	TRBD2	TRBJ2-7	once	CASSPTLGLAGYEQYF	TGTGCCAGCTCACCGACATTGGGACTAGCGGGCTACGAGCAGTACTTC
TRBV6-1	TRBD2	TRBJ2-4	-	CASSESSGSRNIQYF	TGTGCCAGCAGTGAGTCTAGCGGGAGTAGAAACATTCAGTACTTC
TRBV10-3	TRBD2	TRBJ2-5	-	CAISERGRAGETQYF	TGTGCCATCAGTGAACGCGGGAGGGCCGGGGAGACCCAGTACTTC
TRBV19	TRBD1	TRBJ2-2	-	CASSIQGATGELFF	TGTGCCAGTAGTATACAGGGGGCTACCGGGGAGCTGTTTTTT
TRBV5-4	TRBD2	TRBJ2-3	-	CASSILAGATDTQYF	TGTGCCAGCAGCATACTAGCGGGAGCTACAGATACGCAGTATTTT
TRBV3-1/TRBV3-2	TRBD2	TRBJ2-1	-	CASSQEGGRAVEQFF	TGTGCCAGCAGCCAAGAGGGCGGGAGGGCTGTTGAGCAGTTCTTC
TRBV2	TRBD2	TRBJ2-3	-	CASPPRGGPTDTQYF	TGTGCCAGCCCCCCCCGGGGGGGTCCCACAGATACGCAGTATTTT
TRBV7-8	TRBD2	TRBJ2-2	-	CASSLALAGGYTGELFF	TGTGCCAGCAGCTTAGCTCTAGCGGGAGGGTACACCGGGGAGCTGTTTTTT
TRBV13	TRBD2	TRBJ2-3	-	CASSLGGGRTDTQYF	TGTGCCAGCAGCTTAGGTGGCGGGAGGACAGATACGCAGTATTTT
TRBV20-1	-	TRBJ1-1	-	CSASYLFF	TGCAGTGCGTCCTATCTTTTCTTT
TRBV6-5	TRBD1	TRBJ2-1	-	CATRTGFEYNEQFF	TGTGCCACCCGGACAGGCTTTGAGTACAATGAGCAGTTCTTC
TRBV5-1	-	TRBJ1-2	-	CASSFVPGEFYGYTF	TGCGCCAGCAGCTTTGTTCCAGGGGAATTCTATGGCTACACCTTC
TRBV6-2/TRBV6-3	-	TRBJ1-2	-	CASSDSNGYTF	TGTGCCAGCAGCGACAGTAACGGCTACACCTTC
TRBV6-2/TRBV6-3	-	TRBJ1-3	-	CASSRGISGNTIYF	TGTGCCAGCAGCAGGGGAATCTCTGGAAACACCATATATTTT
TRBV18	TRBD2	TRBJ2-6	once	CASSPLSLAGGEANVLTF	TGTGCCAGCTCACCATTGAGTCTAGCGGGAGGTGAGGCCAACGTCCTGACTTTC
TRBV7-2	-	TRBJ2-1	-	CASKEGYYNEQFF	TGTGCCAGCAAGGAGGGATACTACAATGAGCAGTTCTTC
TRBV6-1	-	TRBJ2-6	-	CASSEAGASGANVLTF	TGTGCCAGCAGTGAAGCGGGGGCCTCTGGGGCCAACGTCCTGACTTTC
TRBV7-9	-	TRBJ1-3	-	CASSLDAGWTPGNTIYF	TGTGCCAGCAGCTTAGATGCAGGATGGACTCCTGGAAACACCATATATTTT
TRBV11-2	TRBD2	TRBJ2-1	-	CASSFHPGLADYNEQFF	TGTGCCAGCAGCTTCCATCCGGGACTAGCAGATTACAATGAGCAGTTCTTC
TRBV5-1	-	TRBJ2-7	-	CASSLDHDRRSYEQYF	TGCGCCAGCAGCTTGGATCACGACAGACGCTCCTACGAGCAGTACTTC
TRBV2	TRBD1	TRBJ1-1	-	CASSRGQLTEAFF	TGTGCCAGCAGCCGGGGACAGCTCACTGAAGCTTTCTTT
TRBV19	-	TRBJ1-6	few	CASSNRDAGLGGDSPLHF	TGTGCCAGTAGTAACCGGGACGCGGGTCTCGGAGGGGATTCACCCCTCCACTTT
TRBV28	TRBD1	TRBJ1-4	once	CASSFTGTDNEKLLF	TGTGCCAGCAGCTTCACCGGGACAGATAATGAAAAACTGCTTTTT
TRBV19	TRBD1	TRBJ1-2	-	CASSKGAGGHGYTF	TGTGCCAGTAGTAAAGGGGCAGGGGGCCATGGCTACACCTTC
TRBV9	TRBD2	TRBJ2-7	few	CASSVAGLAGDEQYF	TGTGCCAGCAGCGTAGCGGGACTAGCGGGAGACGAGCAGTACTTC
TRBV13	-	TRBJ2-7	-	CASSLGFSEYSYEQYF	TGTGCCAGCAGCTTAGGCTTTAGCGAATACTCCTACGAGCAGTACTTC
TRBV12-3/TRBV12-4	-	TRBJ2-3	-	CASSSGEVAQYF	TGTGCCAGCAGTTCAGGGGAAGTGGCGCAGTATTTT